This TCR beta chain was sequenced for a study of tumour-infiltrating T cells in Burkitt lymphoma. Turning to the study itself: Productive clonality predicted overall and progression-free survival.

V dropped 9 bases and J dropped 2; count of bases not matched to a gene: 6. Germline CDR1 and CDR2: SGHVS and FQNEAQ. CDR3 length: 14 residues. Repertoires were generated with immunoSEQ multiplex PCR, while TCRdb's copy carries only in-frame clones and drops some. The sample has 5,500 to 7,000 clones, about a tenth seen once. The sample was tumor tissue. The rearrangement links TRBV7-8 to TRBJ1-5, with 8 bases lining up with TRBD1. The clonotype originates from a human donor with diffuse large B-cell lymphoma. The CDR3: CASNDRGGNQPQHF. For the CDR3, the DNA is TGTGCCAGTAATGACAGGGGAGGCAATCAGCCCCAGCATTTT.